This TCR beta chain was sequenced during a study of control samples from healthy donors and cancer patients. Profiling relied on immunoSEQ multiplex PCR, and the TCRdb table lists in-frame clones only, not all of them. The sample comprises around 110,000 clones, approximately 92% of which are singletons, and around 1.1% rests with the top ten. J gave up 8 bases and V 5 bases, and 8 bases lay outside the gene matches. The CDR3 extends over 13 amino acids. Germline-derived CDR1 and CDR2 are SGHTA and FQGTGA. The sequencing input was PBMCs. This TCR came from a woman aged 45 to 65 with colorectal cancer. The chain has TRBV7-3 and TRBJ1-2, with TRBD1 identical over 7 bases. The CDR3 DNA is TGTGCCAGCAGCAATTCAGGGGGAGAAGGCTACACCTTC. Translated, it gives CASSNSGGEGYTF. The variable domain in full, completed from reference TRBV7-3 and TRBJ1-2, reads GAGVSQTPSNKVTEKGKYVELRCDPISGHTALYWYRQSLGQGPEFLIYFQGTGAADDSGLPNDRFFAVRPEGSVSTLKIQRTERGDSAVYLCASSNSGGEGYTFGSGTRLTVV.